The 3 T cell receptor beta chains in this list originate from one sample, sequenced in a study of CD4 T cells in relation to SARS-CoV-2 and coronaviruses. The antigens for these receptors are not known. Here immunoSEQ multiplex PCR was the method, and the copy in TCRdb shows in-frame clones only, minus some. The table includes tens of thousands of clones, around four fifths detected once. The source material was memory CD4+ T cells from PBMCs, cultured in vitro. These receptors were taken from an adult with COVID-19.

This clone occurred a few times. J is TRBJ2-1 and V is TRBV30; TRBD2 matches at 7 bases. This CDR3 comprises 13 residues. Trimming cost V 3 bases and J 6 bases; bases outside gene matches: 5. Germline V gives CDR1 GTSNPN, CDR2 SVGIG (reference sequence). The CDR3 region is CAWSPWEGNEQFF. The DNA for the CDR3 is TGTGCCTGGAGCCCATGGGAGGGCAATGAGCAGTTCTTC. Full variable domain (rest looked up from reference TRBV30 and TRBJ2-1): SQTIHQWPATLVQPVGSPLSLECTVEGTSNPNLYWYRQAAGRGLQLLFYSVGIGQISSEVPQNLSASRPQDRQFILSSKKLLLSDSGFYLCAWSPWEGNEQFFGPGTRLTVL.

The chain carries TRBV5-1 and TRBJ1-4; D unclear. This CDR3 region has 15 residues. With 4 bases removed from V and 7 bases from J, the gap between germline ends came to 17 bases. CDR1 is SGHRS and CDR2 is YFSETQ in the germline V gene. Here the CDR3 reads CASSPNTAEGEKLFF. Written as DNA, the CDR3 is TGCGCCAGCAGCCCCAATACGGCGGAAGGTGAAAAACTGTTTTTT.

This clone was counted once. The V and J genes are TRBV18 and TRBJ2-2; weak D call: TRBD2 (6 bases). CDR1 is KGHSH and CDR2 is LQKENI in the germline V gene. The CDR3 totals 17 residues. V lost 2 bases to trimming and J lost 5 bases, with 18 bases between them. CDR3 loop: CASSPVGSGLSTGELFF. The CDR3 coding sequence is TGTGCCAGCTCACCAGTCGGGAGTGGGCTCAGTACCGGGGAGCTGTTTTTT.